Listed below are T cell receptor beta chains from one sample, sequenced in a study of T-cell reconstitution after alpha-beta-depleted transplantation in children. Each CDR3 protein gets one entry after TCRdb re-called the PCR reads with MiXCR. The profile shows around 300,000 distinct CDR3 sequences, 9.5% to 13% of them singletons. The source material was PBMCs, sampled before TCRalphabeta/CD19-depleted stem cell transplant. The origin of the receptors is a boy younger than two with acute myeloid leukemia, due to receive a stem cell transplant. The CDR3 runs from the conserved cysteine through the conserved F or W. Each record gives: D gene, clone size, V gene, J gene, CDR3 protein, CDR3 DNA. D genes are given only for firm matches. Size is omitted from some rows. Given values are once, few, many or a class for expanded clones.

D gene: -
clone size: many
V gene: TRBV5-1
J gene: TRBJ1-6
CDR3 protein: CASSLSGLGSPLHF
CDR3 DNA: TGCGCCAGCAGCTTGTCCGGGCTCGGCTCACCCCTCCACTTT

D gene: TRBD2
clone size: many
V gene: TRBV9
J gene: TRBJ2-7
CDR3 protein: CASSVSSRTSGSVEQYF
CDR3 DNA: TGTGCCAGCAGCGTATCCTCCCGGACTAGCGGGAGTGTCGAGCAGTACTTC

D gene: -
clone size: many
V gene: TRBV6-5
J gene: TRBJ2-1
CDR3 protein: CASSYSRRVRGNEQFF
CDR3 DNA: TGTGCCAGCAGTTACTCGAGGCGGGTTCGGGGGAATGAGCAGTTCTTC

D gene: -
clone size: -
V gene: TRBV12-3/TRBV12-4
J gene: TRBJ2-6
CDR3 protein: CASSLRGAGANALTF
CDR3 DNA: TGTGCCAGCAGTTTAAGGGGAGCTGGGGCCAACGCCCTGACTTTC

D gene: -
clone size: many
V gene: TRBV10-3
J gene: TRBJ2-2
CDR3 protein: CAISESWAGVSGELFF
CDR3 DNA: TGTGCCATCAGTGAGTCCTGGGCAGGGGTTTCCGGGGAGCTGTTTTTT

D gene: TRBD1
clone size: many
V gene: TRBV5-8
J gene: TRBJ2-5
CDR3 protein: CASNRGLAKYQETQYF
CDR3 DNA: TGTGCCAGCAACAGGGGGCTAGCTAAGTACCAAGAGACCCAGTACTTC

D gene: TRBD2
clone size: many
V gene: TRBV5-6
J gene: TRBJ2-2
CDR3 protein: CASSLKRGFTGELFF
CDR3 DNA: TGTGCCAGCAGCTTAAAGCGGGGATTCACCGGGGAGCTGTTTTTT

D gene: -
clone size: many
V gene: TRBV5-1
J gene: TRBJ2-1
CDR3 protein: CASSLEVSSPYNEQFF
CDR3 DNA: TGCGCCAGCAGCTTGGAGGTGTCTTCTCCTTACAATGAGCAGTTCTTC

D gene: -
clone size: many
V gene: TRBV10-3
J gene: TRBJ1-1
CDR3 protein: CAISQGYGTEAFF
CDR3 DNA: TGTGCCATCAGTCAGGGGTACGGCACTGAAGCTTTCTTT

D gene: TRBD1
clone size: many
V gene: TRBV15
J gene: TRBJ2-7
CDR3 protein: CATSTLDRGGDEQYF
CDR3 DNA: TGTGCCACCAGCACCCTGGACAGGGGGGGAGACGAGCAGTACTTC

D gene: TRBD1
clone size: many
V gene: TRBV28
J gene: TRBJ2-4
CDR3 protein: CASSLGRVDRAAKNIQYF
CDR3 DNA: TGTGCCAGCAGTTTGGGTCGGGTGGACAGGGCGGCCAAAAACATTCAGTACTTC

D gene: TRBD1
clone size: many
V gene: TRBV11-2
J gene: TRBJ2-5
CDR3 protein: CASSLGGRWTGGKTQYF
CDR3 DNA: TGTGCCAGCAGCTTAGGAGGCCGGTGGACAGGGGGGAAGACCCAGTACTTC

D gene: TRBD1
clone size: many
V gene: TRBV20-1
J gene: TRBJ2-5
CDR3 protein: CSASPDRAETQYF
CDR3 DNA: TGCAGTGCTAGCCCTGACAGGGCCGAGACCCAGTACTTC

D gene: -
clone size: many
V gene: TRBV5-1
J gene: TRBJ2-2
CDR3 protein: CASSLLQGQVTGELFF
CDR3 DNA: TGCGCCAGCAGCTTGCTCCAAGGACAAGTTACCGGGGAGCTGTTTTTT

D gene: TRBD1
clone size: -
V gene: TRBV5-1
J gene: TRBJ2-1
CDR3 protein: CASSPGQGADHNEQFF
CDR3 DNA: TGCGCCAGCAGCCCGGGACAGGGGGCGGACCACAATGAGCAGTTCTTC

D gene: -
clone size: many
V gene: TRBV7-3
J gene: TRBJ2-5
CDR3 protein: CASMSGGRYQETQYF
CDR3 DNA: TGTGCCAGCATGTCCGGGGGGCGGTACCAAGAGACCCAGTACTTC

D gene: -
clone size: many
V gene: TRBV5-1
J gene: TRBJ2-1
CDR3 protein: CASNPTTLAYNEQFF
CDR3 DNA: TGCGCCAGCAACCCAACCACCCTAGCCTACAATGAGCAGTTCTTC

D gene: -
clone size: many
V gene: TRBV11-1
J gene: TRBJ2-7
CDR3 protein: CASSLGGSGLNEQYF
CDR3 DNA: TGTGCCAGCAGCTTAGGAGGTAGCGGACTTAACGAGCAGTACTTC

D gene: -
clone size: many
V gene: TRBV4-1
J gene: TRBJ1-1
CDR3 protein: CASSVQGGGTEAFF
CDR3 DNA: TGCGCCAGCAGCGTCCAGGGTGGAGGGACTGAAGCTTTCTTT

D gene: -
clone size: -
V gene: TRBV1
J gene: TRBJ2-7
CDR3 protein: CTSSQIKGYEQYF
CDR3 DNA: TGCACCAGCAGCCAAATAAAAGGCTACGAGCAGTACTTC

D gene: -
clone size: many
V gene: TRBV20-1
J gene: TRBJ2-2
CDR3 protein: CSARDHRTTPANTGELFF
CDR3 DNA: TGCAGTGCTAGAGATCATAGGACTACCCCCGCGAACACCGGGGAGCTGTTTTTT

D gene: -
clone size: many
V gene: TRBV20-1
J gene: TRBJ2-7
CDR3 protein: CSASDSFSYEQYF
CDR3 DNA: TGCAGTGCTAGCGACAGTTTCTCCTACGAGCAGTACTTC

D gene: -
clone size: few
V gene: TRBV5-5
J gene: TRBJ1-2
CDR3 protein: CASSPSTAAPYGYTF
CDR3 DNA: TGTGCCAGCAGCCCTTCCACAGCCGCTCCCTATGGCTACACCTTC

D gene: -
clone size: many
V gene: TRBV28
J gene: TRBJ2-5
CDR3 protein: CASSYRGGGQGETQYF
CDR3 DNA: TGTGCCAGCAGTTATAGGGGGGGGGGCCAAGGAGAGACCCAGTACTTC

D gene: TRBD2
clone size: few
V gene: TRBV11-2
J gene: TRBJ2-1
CDR3 protein: CASSSGLAGDPSYNEQFF
CDR3 DNA: TGTGCCAGCAGCTCGGGACTAGCGGGAGACCCCTCCTACAATGAGCAGTTCTTC

D gene: -
clone size: many
V gene: TRBV7-3
J gene: TRBJ1-3
CDR3 protein: CASSLSGVGNTIYF
CDR3 DNA: TGTGCCAGCAGCTTGTCCGGGGTAGGAAACACCATATATTTT

D gene: -
clone size: -
V gene: TRBV6-5
J gene: TRBJ1-2
CDR3 protein: CASSYGWTAYGYTF
CDR3 DNA: TGTGCCAGCAGTTACGGATGGACGGCTTATGGCTACACCTTC

D gene: TRBD1
clone size: many
V gene: TRBV9
J gene: TRBJ1-2
CDR3 protein: CASSAGQGAFYGYTF
CDR3 DNA: TGTGCCAGCAGCGCTGGACAGGGGGCTTTCTATGGCTACACCTTC

D gene: -
clone size: many
V gene: TRBV5-1
J gene: TRBJ2-1
CDR3 protein: CASSIGGGTGTNEQFF
CDR3 DNA: TGCGCCAGCAGCATTGGCGGCGGTACCGGTACCAATGAGCAGTTCTTC

D gene: -
clone size: few
V gene: TRBV5-5
J gene: TRBJ2-1
CDR3 protein: CASSSTGWNEQFF
CDR3 DNA: TGTGCCAGCAGCTCGACAGGTTGGAATGAGCAGTTCTTC

D gene: TRBD2
clone size: -
V gene: TRBV3-1
J gene: TRBJ2-1
CDR3 protein: CASSTSGGDSEQFF
CDR3 DNA: TGTGCCAGCAGCACAAGCGGGGGGGATAGTGAGCAGTTCTTC

D gene: -
clone size: few
V gene: TRBV6-5
J gene: TRBJ1-2
CDR3 protein: CASSYSIETRDFTYGYTF
CDR3 DNA: TGTGCCAGCAGTTACTCGATTGAGACCAGGGACTTCACCTATGGCTACACCTTC

D gene: TRBD1
clone size: many
V gene: TRBV5-1
J gene: TRBJ2-5
CDR3 protein: CASSFVTGEETQYF
CDR3 DNA: TGCGCCAGCAGCTTCGTAACAGGGGAAGAGACCCAGTACTTC

D gene: -
clone size: many
V gene: TRBV25-1
J gene: TRBJ1-2
CDR3 protein: CASRMTADRGYTF
CDR3 DNA: TGTGCCAGCAGGATGACAGCGGACCGTGGCTACACCTTC

D gene: -
clone size: few
V gene: TRBV12-3/TRBV12-4
J gene: TRBJ2-3
CDR3 protein: CASSSATDTQYF
CDR3 DNA: TGTGCCAGCTCATCAGCAACAGATACGCAGTATTTT

D gene: TRBD2
clone size: -
V gene: TRBV30
J gene: TRBJ2-4
CDR3 protein: CAWSVGGGQNIQYF
CDR3 DNA: TGTGCCTGGAGTGTAGGCGGGGGTCAAAACATTCAGTACTTC

D gene: -
clone size: few
V gene: TRBV29-1
J gene: TRBJ2-3
CDR3 protein: CSVEVGGGNTDTQYF
CDR3 DNA: TGCAGCGTTGAAGTTGGGGGGGGCAACACAGATACGCAGTATTTT

D gene: TRBD1
clone size: few
V gene: TRBV7-2
J gene: TRBJ2-7
CDR3 protein: CASSRTGDLYEQYF
CDR3 DNA: TGTGCCAGCAGCCGGACAGGAGATCTCTACGAGCAGTACTTC

D gene: -
clone size: many
V gene: TRBV12-3/TRBV12-4
J gene: TRBJ2-1
CDR3 protein: CASSLEGTNEQFF
CDR3 DNA: TGTGCCAGCAGTTTAGAAGGAACCAATGAGCAGTTCTTC

D gene: -
clone size: many
V gene: TRBV10-3
J gene: TRBJ2-6
CDR3 protein: CAISPEGTLGLVLTF
CDR3 DNA: TGTGCCATCAGTCCTGAAGGTACCCTCGGGCTCGTCCTGACTTTC

D gene: -
clone size: many
V gene: TRBV18
J gene: TRBJ2-7
CDR3 protein: CASSPERVGEQYF
CDR3 DNA: TGTGCCAGCTCACCGGAGAGGGTGGGGGAGCAGTACTTC

D gene: -
clone size: many
V gene: TRBV4-3
J gene: TRBJ2-7
CDR3 protein: CASSQGQAYEQYF
CDR3 DNA: TGCGCCAGCAGCCAAGGACAGGCCTACGAGCAGTACTTC

D gene: -
clone size: many
V gene: TRBV28
J gene: TRBJ2-1
CDR3 protein: CASSFYPTSNEQFF
CDR3 DNA: TGTGCCAGCAGTTTTTATCCGACTAGTAATGAGCAGTTCTTC

D gene: -
clone size: many
V gene: TRBV13
J gene: TRBJ2-1
CDR3 protein: CASSLMREQFF
CDR3 DNA: TGTGCCAGCAGCTTAATGCGGGAGCAGTTCTTC

D gene: -
clone size: many
V gene: TRBV3-1
J gene: TRBJ1-3
CDR3 protein: CASSAGTGGRNTIYF
CDR3 DNA: TGTGCCAGCAGCGCAGGGACCGGGGGAAGAAACACCATATATTTT

D gene: TRBD1
clone size: many
V gene: TRBV29-1
J gene: TRBJ2-7
CDR3 protein: CSADRGQGEQYF
CDR3 DNA: TGCAGCGCCGACAGGGGGCAAGGCGAGCAGTACTTC

D gene: -
clone size: many
V gene: TRBV29-1
J gene: TRBJ1-1
CDR3 protein: CSAARVGVAEAFF
CDR3 DNA: TGCAGCGCTGCCCGCGTGGGGGTTGCTGAAGCTTTCTTT

D gene: -
clone size: many
V gene: TRBV20-1
J gene: TRBJ2-3
CDR3 protein: CSAPAAPTDTQYF
CDR3 DNA: TGCAGTGCCCCTGCGGCCCCCACAGATACGCAGTATTTT

D gene: TRBD1
clone size: many
V gene: TRBV5-1
J gene: TRBJ2-3
CDR3 protein: CASSFGTGGVMDTQYF
CDR3 DNA: TGCGCCAGCAGCTTCGGGACAGGGGGCGTCATGGATACGCAGTATTTT

D gene: -
clone size: many
V gene: TRBV11-2
J gene: TRBJ2-1
CDR3 protein: CASSLISRGVSYNEQFF
CDR3 DNA: TGTGCCAGCAGCTTAATTTCTCGCGGGGTCTCCTACAATGAGCAGTTCTTC

D gene: -
clone size: many
V gene: TRBV6-4
J gene: TRBJ1-5
CDR3 protein: CASSPYTENQPQHF
CDR3 DNA: TGTGCCAGCAGTCCATACACTGAAAATCAGCCCCAGCATTTT